The 29 T cell receptor beta chains presented below share a single source sample, sequenced in a study of T cells in Graves' hyperthyroidism and ophthalmopathy (dated by TCRdb to the late 2010s). The protocol used for the library was multiplex PCR. Reads for this sample came from an Illumina HiSeq 2000. The TCR beta CDR3 regions were amplified from RNA transcripts. The TCR CDR3 was subjected to a first round of RT-PCR using the HTBI primer set and the Qiagen OneStep RT-PCR kit. In TCRdb, the public reads were trimmed at Q25 with fastp and aligned with MiXCR, with productive beta chains retained. Merged by CDR3 protein, the rows form single entries marked with the most common genes and DNA. The sample has around 660,000 distinct CDR3 sequences on record, less than 45% of them singletons. Under 8% of the sample belongs to the ten largest clones. Sequences were obtained from peripheral blood or thyroid tissue (not recorded which). The receptors here all came from an adult man with Graves' disease, either hyperthyroidism or ophthalmopathy (not recorded which).

This clonotype was recorded only once. The chain has TRBV2 and TRBJ2-7; 7 nucleotides agree with TRBD1. Unmatched junction bases numbered 6, after V lost 1 base and J lost 6 bases. This CDR3 contains 14 residues. CDR1 SNHLY and CDR2 FYNNEI come from the germline V gene. This CDR3 reads CASSEGQGRVEQYF. The DNA of the CDR3 is TGTGCCAGCAGTGAAGGACAGGGAAGGGTCGAGCAGTACTTC.

Remarks on this clonotype: A much larger clone lies one base from this, so it may be a read error. The chain links TRBV7-6 to TRBJ1-1; possibly TRBD1 for D (6 bases). The CDR3 covers 14 residues. CDR1 SGHVS and CDR2 FNYEAQ come from the germline V gene. The CDR3 region is CTSSSWTDNTEAFF. For the CDR3, the DNA is TGTACCAGCAGCTCGTGGACAGACAACACTGAAGCTTTCTTT.

This clonotype has a count of ten or more. CDR3 residues: CASSVAGYSPLHF. The CDR3 DNA is TGTGCCAGCAGCGTAGCGGGATACTCACCCCTCCACTTT. The chain recombines TRBV9 with TRBJ1-6; the D is unclear. V lost 0 bases to trimming and J lost 10 bases, with 8 bases between them. Germline-derived CDR1 and CDR2 are SGDLS and YYNGEE. The CDR3 has 13 residues.

J is TRBJ2-7 and V is TRBV7-9, with D perhaps TRBD2 (6 bases). The CDR3 covers 16 residues. Germline CDR1 reads SEHNR; CDR2 reads FQNEAQ (reference sequence). The V end was cut by 6 bases, the J end by 1 base, with 19 bases between. The CDR3: CASRAKLAGLSYEQYF. The CDR3, as DNA: TGTGCCAGCAGGGCTAAACTGGCGGGGCTATCCTACGAGCAGTACTTC.

Details on this clonotype: Mismatch with germline at one junction end may stem from a read error. V gene TRBV25-1 combines with J gene TRBJ1-5; no firm D call. The length of the CDR3 is 11 residues. The V gene's germline CDR1 is MGHDK and CDR2 SYGVNS. CDR3 in amino acids: CVSSLSQPQHF. The CDR3 coding sequence is TGTGTCAGCAGTTTAAGTCAGCCCCAGCATTTT.

In regard to this clonotype: This CDR3 fails to terminate in the conserved phenylalanine or tryptophan, so it likely reflects a read error. The J gene is TRBJ1-1, the V gene TRBV7-9; D gene ambiguous. Deletions cut 5 bases from V and 3 bases from J, with 10 bases between. The CDR3 length is 13 residues. CDR1 is SEHNR, CDR2 FQNEAQ, per germline (reference sequence). The CDR3 spells CASSREGDTEAFS. CDR3 DNA: TGTGCCAGCAGCCGTGAAGGAGACACTGAAGCTTTCTCT.

This clonotype was detected only a few times. The genes are TRBV20-1 and TRBJ2-7; TRBD2 agrees at 10 bases. Per the germline V gene, CDR1 is DFQATT and CDR2 is SNEGSKA (reference sequence). The CDR3 sequence is 14 residues long. V trimming: 1 base; J trimming: 5 bases; junction bases outside the gene matches: 5. This CDR3 is CSARVLAGSNEQYF. CDR3 nucleotide sequence: TGCAGTGCTAGAGTACTAGCGGGATCGAACGAGCAGTACTTC.

The table lists this clonotype with many counts. The rearrangement uses TRBV2 and TRBJ1-1, with TRBD1 as a possible D gene (5 bases). The germline CDR1 and CDR2 sequences are SNHLY and FYNNEI. The CDR3 runs to 14 residues. V gave up 6 bases and J gave up 1 base, with 12 bases separating them. The CDR3 DNA sequence: TGTGCCAGCAGATTCAGGGTCAAGAACACTGAAGCTTTCTTT. Its translation is CASRFRVKNTEAFF.

This clonotype has just a few counts. The V and J genes are TRBV20-1 and TRBJ2-7, with D unresolved. Germline CDR1 and CDR2: DFQATT and SNEGSKA (reference sequence). The CDR3 contains 13 residues. Trimming took off 3 bases at V and 1 base at J, with 10 bases between the two ends. The CDR3 DNA reads TGCAGTGCTAGTGTGGATACATCCTACGAGCAGTACTTC. Translation: CSASVDTSYEQYF.

This clonotype was recorded many times. The genes are TRBV29-1 and TRBJ1-2; TRBD1 agrees at 8 bases. With 1 base clipped from V and 3 bases from J, the junction kept 4 bases outside the gene matches. From germline, CDR1 is SQVTM and CDR2 ANQGSEA. The CDR3 runs to 14 residues. The DNA of the CDR3 is TGCAGCGTTGAAGGGACAGGGACCCACTATGGCTACACCTTC. It yields the protein CSVEGTGTHYGYTF. Variable domain in full (rest from reference TRBV29-1 and TRBJ1-2): SAVISQKPSRDICQRGTSLTIQCQVDSQVTMMFWYRQQPGQSLTLIATANQGSEATYESGFVIDKFPISRPNLTFSTLTVSNMSPEDSSIYLCSVEGTGTHYGYTFGSGTRLTVV.

The chain's CDR3 is CASSFRDRGDFGQYF. As DNA, the CDR3 is TGTGCCAGCAGCTTCCGGGACAGGGGCGACTTCGGGCAGTACTTC. The rearrangement links TRBV7-9 to TRBJ2-7, with TRBD1 matching over 10 bases. The V gene's germline CDR1 is SEHNR and CDR2 FQNEAQ (reference sequence). The length of the CDR3 is 15 residues. The ends lost 3 bases at V and 9 bases at J; junction bases unmatched: 11.

This sequence joins TRBV20-1 and TRBJ2-7; D is perhaps TRBD2 (6 bases). The length of the CDR3 is 14 residues. V lost 1 base and J 7 bases, leaving 17 bases between the germline ends. Germline CDR1 reads DFQATT; CDR2 reads SNEGSKA (reference sequence). The CDR3 loop reads CSARAGTSPAEQYF. The CDR3 bases are TGCAGTGCTAGAGCAGGGACTTCCCCGGCGGAGCAGTACTTC.

The rearrangement links TRBV10-3 to TRBJ1-2; D is undetermined. The germline V gene has CDR1 ENHRY and CDR2 SYGVKD. The CDR3 is made up of 16 amino acids. The V and J ends lost 2 bases and 8 bases respectively, with 21 bases between them. CDR3 loop: CAISEVRTNTGEGYTF. The CDR3 DNA is TGTGCCATCAGTGAGGTTCGAACGAACACCGGGGAAGGCTACACCTTC.

The gene calls are TRBV19 and TRBJ2-2; 7 bases line up with TRBD1. CDR3 length equals 16 residues. V shed 1 base, J shed 3 bases, and the junction held 5 bases outside the gene matches. Per the germline V gene, CDR1 is LNHDA and CDR2 is SQIVND (reference sequence). CDR3 DNA sequence: TGTGCCAGTAGTATAGGAGGGGGCTTTGACACCGGGGAGCTGTTTTTT. It codes for CASSIGGGFDTGELFF.

This clonotype has more than one count but fewer than ten. The chain uses TRBV10-3 and TRBJ1-2; D is unclear. The length of the CDR3 is 15 residues. The germline V and J ends were trimmed by 3 bases and 2 bases, with 13 bases remaining between them. Germline-derived CDR1 and CDR2 are ENHRY and SYGVKD. As DNA, the CDR3 is TGTGCCATCAGTGATGTCCGATTAGAGAACTATGGCTACACCTTC. It specifies CAISDVRLENYGYTF.

This clonotype has a count of ten or more. The chain couples TRBV15 to TRBJ1-1, with D possibly being TRBD1 (5 bases). Germline V gives CDR1 LNHNV, CDR2 YYDKDF (reference sequence). The V end lost 0 bases, the J end lost 7 bases, and 12 bases lay between the germline ends. CDR3 length: 14 residues. The CDR3: CATSRDRWDLEAFF. CDR3 coding DNA: TGTGCCACCAGCAGAGATCGATGGGACCTTGAAGCTTTCTTT.

This clonotype showed up many times. The chain joins TRBV5-1 to TRBJ2-7; 9 bases fit TRBD2. V trimming: 4 bases; J trimming: 6 bases; junction bases outside the gene matches: 8. Germline V CDR1 and CDR2: SGHRS, YFSETQ. The CDR3 extends over 14 amino acids. In nucleotides, the CDR3 is TGCGCCAGCAGCACCGGGACTAGCAATCCCGAGCAGTACTTC. Protein sequence: CASSTGTSNPEQYF. Full variable domain (missing parts from reference TRBV5-1 and TRBJ2-7): KAGVTQTPRYLIKTRGQQVTLSCSPISGHRSVSWYQQTPGQGLQFLFEYFSETQRNKGNFPGRFSGRQFSNSRSEMNVSTLELGDSALYLCASSTGTSNPEQYFGPGTRLTVT.

As concerns this clonotype: This CDR3 is missing its conserved last phenylalanine or tryptophan, likely due to a read error. Because the CDR3's place on the DNA is in doubt, the DNA is left out and the CDR3 is given as listed by TCRdb. V is TRBV20-1 and J is TRBJ2-2; the table's D call of TRBD2 was not tested on the DNA. The germline V gene encodes CDR1 DFQATT and CDR2 SNEGSKA (reference sequence). With termini counted, the CDR3 has 18 amino acids. The CDR3 reads CSASLRLAGAANTGEKRL.

This clonotype occurred many times. The genes are TRBV2 and TRBJ1-5; tentative D call: TRBD1 (5 bases). V was cut by 1 base and J by 13 bases, with 11 bases left in between. This CDR3 region has 12 residues. Per germline, CDR1 SNHLY and CDR2 FYNNEI. The CDR3 reads CASSEEGSEQHF. The DNA of the CDR3 is TGTGCCAGCAGTGAAGAGGGGTCGGAACAGCATTTT.

At least ten counts were recorded for this clonotype. The rearrangement joins TRBV20-1 to TRBJ2-7; no reliable D call. V was trimmed by 0 bases and J by 3 bases, leaving 3 bases between them. This CDR3 is 11 amino acids long. The germline CDR1 and CDR2 sequences are DFQATT and SNEGSKA (reference sequence). Here the CDR3 DNA reads TGCAGTGCTAGAGAGGACTACGAGCAGTACTTC. It encodes CSAREDYEQYF.

To note about this clonotype: At one end, the junction sequence differs from germline, possibly due to a read error. The V and J genes are TRBV7-7 and TRBJ2-7; 8 bases are a match to TRBD2. The CDR3 covers 15 residues. Germline-derived CDR1 and CDR2 are SSHAT and FNYEAQ (reference sequence). The CDR3 protein is CASSLSPGGPYEQYF. For the CDR3, the DNA is TGTGCTAGCAGCTTATCCCCGGGAGGGCCATACGAGCAGTACTTC.

This clonotype was detected a few times. The chain has TRBV9 and TRBJ2-6; D is unresolved. Germline loops: CDR1 SGDLS, CDR2 YYNGEE. The CDR3 has 18 amino acids. V was pared by 4 bases and J by 0 bases, with 17 bases between. The CDR3 is CASSLTPGPSSGANVLTF. CDR3 in DNA: TGTGCCAGCAGCTTAACACCGGGCCCGAGCTCTGGGGCCAACGTCCTGACTTTC. Based on the CDR3 plus reference TRBV9 and TRBJ2-6, the full variable domain is DSGVTQTPKHLITATGQRVTLRCSPRSGDLSVYWYQQSLDQGLQFLIQYYNGEERAKGNILERFSAQQFPDLHSELNLSSLELGDSALYFCASSLTPGPSSGANVLTFGAGSRLTVL.

The CDR3 region is CASSFSHPGTSSISPLHF. Written as DNA, the CDR3 is TGCGCCAGCAGCTTCTCACACCCAGGGACTTCGAGCATTTCACCCCTCCACTTT. This chain uses TRBV5-1 with TRBJ1-6; D is perhaps TRBD1 (5 bases). Trimming shortened V by 2 bases and J by 9 bases, and 24 bases separated the two germline ends. Germline CDR1 reads SGHRS; CDR2 reads YFSETQ. This CDR3 spans 18 amino acids.

This sequence joins TRBV7-9 and TRBJ1-6; D call uncertain. Deletions cut 6 bases from V and 7 bases from J, with 19 bases between. CDR1 and CDR2 from the germline V gene are SEHNR and FQNEAQ (reference sequence). CDR3 length: 16 residues. The DNA for the CDR3 is TGTGCCAGCAGTGAAACGGTATGGGTCTCGAATTCACCCCTCCACTTT. Protein sequence: CASSETVWVSNSPLHF.

The rearrangement uses TRBV7-2 and TRBJ1-5; no reliable D call. CDR1 is SGHTA and CDR2 is FQGNSA in the germline V gene. This CDR3 has 16 residues. V was pared by 3 bases and J by 11 bases, with 23 bases between. CDR3 sequence: CASSFRPPGSGETQHF. DNA of the CDR3: TGTGCCAGCAGCTTCCGCCCTCCGGGCAGCGGAGAGACCCAGCATTTT.

The chain has TRBV7-9 and TRBJ2-7; 10 nucleotides align to TRBD1. V gave up 5 bases and J gave up 3 bases; unmatched junction bases: 10. CDR1 is SEHNR, CDR2 FQNEAQ, per germline (reference sequence). The CDR3 length is 16 residues. CDR3 sequence reads: CASSAYMDRGDYEQYF. CDR3 nucleotide sequence: TGTGCCAGCAGCGCGTACATGGACAGGGGGGACTACGAGCAGTACTTC. Filled out from reference TRBV7-9 and TRBJ2-7, the complete variable domain reads DTGVSQNPRHKITKRGQNVTFRCDPISEHNRLYWYRQTLGQGPEFLTYFQNEAQLEKSRLLSDRFSAERPKGSFSTLEIQRTEQGDSAMYLCASSAYMDRGDYEQYFGPGTRLTVT.

This clonotype was observed many times. This chain joins TRBV10-1 and TRBJ1-1; D uncertain. CDR1 and CDR2 from the germline V gene are WNHNN and SYGVQD (reference sequence). V lost 8 bases to trimming and J lost 0 bases, with 10 bases between them. This CDR3 has 13 residues. CDR3 sequence (DNA): TGCGCCAGCCAAGATACCTTGAACACTGAAGCTTTCTTT. It is translated as CASQDTLNTEAFF.

A note on this clonotype: An end of the junction differs from the germline gene, which may be a read error. The chain is built from TRBV6-5 and TRBJ1-4; D gene unclear. The germline gives CDR1 MNHEY, CDR2 SVGAGI. The CDR3 is 14 amino acids. CDR3 loop: CASRYSGSNEKLFF. CDR3 in DNA: TGTGCCAGCAGGTACTCGGGAAGCAATGAAAAACTGTTTTTT.

V usage is TRBV7-2 and J usage is TRBJ1-2; no reliable D call. The V gene lost 5 bases and the J gene lost 4 bases, with 8 bases spanning the gap. Germline assignment: CDR1 SGHTA and CDR2 FQGNSA. CDR3 size: 12 residues. The CDR3 sequence is CASSERFYGYTF. CDR3 coding DNA: TGTGCCAGCAGCGAGAGGTTCTATGGCTACACCTTC.